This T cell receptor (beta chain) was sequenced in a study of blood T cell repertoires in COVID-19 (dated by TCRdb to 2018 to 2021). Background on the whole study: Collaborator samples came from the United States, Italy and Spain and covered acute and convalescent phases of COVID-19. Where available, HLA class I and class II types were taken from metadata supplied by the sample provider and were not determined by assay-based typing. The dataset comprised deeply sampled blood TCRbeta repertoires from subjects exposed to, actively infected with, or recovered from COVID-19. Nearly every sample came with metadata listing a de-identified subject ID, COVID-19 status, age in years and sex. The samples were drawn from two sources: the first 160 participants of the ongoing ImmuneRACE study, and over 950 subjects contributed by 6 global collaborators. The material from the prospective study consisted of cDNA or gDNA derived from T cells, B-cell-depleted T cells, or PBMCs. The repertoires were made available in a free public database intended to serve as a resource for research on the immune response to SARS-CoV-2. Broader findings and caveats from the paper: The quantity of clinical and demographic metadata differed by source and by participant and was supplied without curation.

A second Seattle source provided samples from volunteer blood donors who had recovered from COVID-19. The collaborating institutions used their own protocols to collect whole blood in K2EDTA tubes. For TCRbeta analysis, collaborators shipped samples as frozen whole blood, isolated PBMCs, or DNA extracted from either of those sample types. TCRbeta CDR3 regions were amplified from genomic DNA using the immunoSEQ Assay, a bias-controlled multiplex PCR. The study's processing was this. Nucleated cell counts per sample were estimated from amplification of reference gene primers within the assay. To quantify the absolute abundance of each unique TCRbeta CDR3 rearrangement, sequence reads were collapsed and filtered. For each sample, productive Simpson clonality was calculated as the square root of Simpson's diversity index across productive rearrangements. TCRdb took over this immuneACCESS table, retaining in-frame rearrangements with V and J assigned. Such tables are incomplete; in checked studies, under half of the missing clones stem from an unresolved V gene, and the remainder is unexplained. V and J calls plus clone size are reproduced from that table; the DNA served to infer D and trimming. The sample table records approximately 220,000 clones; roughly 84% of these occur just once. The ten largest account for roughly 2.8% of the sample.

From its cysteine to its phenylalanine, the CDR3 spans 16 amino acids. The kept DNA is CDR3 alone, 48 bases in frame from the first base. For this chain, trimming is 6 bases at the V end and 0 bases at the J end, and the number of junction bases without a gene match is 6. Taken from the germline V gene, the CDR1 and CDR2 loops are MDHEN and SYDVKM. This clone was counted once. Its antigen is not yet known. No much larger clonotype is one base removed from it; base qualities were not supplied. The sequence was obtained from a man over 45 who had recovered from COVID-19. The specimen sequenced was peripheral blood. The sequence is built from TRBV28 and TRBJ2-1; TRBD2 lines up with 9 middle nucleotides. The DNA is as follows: TGTGCCAGCAGGGGAAGTAGCGGGGGCTCCTACAATGAGCAGTTCTTC. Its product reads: CASRGSSGGSYNEQFF.